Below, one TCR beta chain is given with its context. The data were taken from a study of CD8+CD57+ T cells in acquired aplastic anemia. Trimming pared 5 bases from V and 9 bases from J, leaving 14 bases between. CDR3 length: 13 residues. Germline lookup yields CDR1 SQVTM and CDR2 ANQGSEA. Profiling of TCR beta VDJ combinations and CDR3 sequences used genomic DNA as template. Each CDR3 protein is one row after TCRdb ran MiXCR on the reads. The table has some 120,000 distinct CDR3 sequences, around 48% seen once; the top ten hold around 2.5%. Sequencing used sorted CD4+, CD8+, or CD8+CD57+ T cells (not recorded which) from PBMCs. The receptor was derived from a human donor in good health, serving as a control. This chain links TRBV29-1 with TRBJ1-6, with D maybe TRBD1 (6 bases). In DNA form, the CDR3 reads TGCAGCGTTTTATCAGGGGAGGGTTCACCCCTCCACTTT. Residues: CSVLSGEGSPLHF.